These T cell receptor beta chains were read from a single sample in a study of OX40 agonist ivuxolimab in advanced cancers. Assay used: immunoSEQ multiplex PCR; TCRdb lists only in-frame clones, some missing. The table lists 90,000 to 150,000 clones, more than 80% of them singletons. Sample: CD4+ or CD8+ T cells sorted from blood, taken in a trial of the OX40 agonist ivuxolimab. Receptors were obtained from an adult with an advanced solid tumor such as melanoma, head and neck, liver or kidney cancer. CDR3s include the opening cysteine and the closing phenylalanine or tryptophan.

CDR3 protein	V gene	J gene
CASSTRDGTGYYVDEQYF	TRBV21-1	TRBJ2-7
CASSPQRVTYNEQFF	TRBV6-5	TRBJ2-1
CASSYPLGGTQYF	TRBV6-5	TRBJ2-3
CARSSTFSERGLTDTQYF	TRBV5-3	TRBJ2-3
CASSPTRANTDTQYF	TRBV27	TRBJ2-3
CASSLPPGLNGYTF	TRBV28	TRBJ1-2
CARRGTAKISYEQYF	TRBV5-3	TRBJ2-7
CASSNRGAAAEAFF	TRBV5-6	TRBJ1-1
CASSSTGAGGGTQYF	TRBV7-8	TRBJ2-3
CASSYGQGAQHF	TRBV7-2	TRBJ1-5
CASSFDRVGYNEQFF	TRBV4-3	TRBJ2-1
CASSSKSGGSNEQFF	TRBV11-3	TRBJ2-1
CASSPPPEYQETQYF	TRBV7-2	TRBJ2-5
CASSVVAGGNIQYF	TRBV9	TRBJ2-4
CASSYSGGPTEAFF	TRBV6-5	TRBJ1-1
CASSPQGAPNTEAFF	TRBV7-9	TRBJ1-1
CASSLDRDTEAFF	TRBV5-5	TRBJ1-1
CASSYQAGAGHSPLHF	TRBV27	TRBJ1-6
CASSFGTARATNEKLFF	TRBV19	TRBJ1-4
CASSSYRAGELFF	TRBV27	TRBJ2-2
CASTHRTYEQYF	TRBV28	TRBJ2-7
CASRLPSQPTEAFF	TRBV28	TRBJ1-1
CASTTVNSPLHF	TRBV19	TRBJ1-6
CASSYAGSYGYTF	TRBV6-5	TRBJ1-2
CASSPRDRGRRSPLHF	TRBV5-6	TRBJ1-6
CASNRQGLYGYTF	TRBV19	TRBJ1-2
CASSLIGGTGPIRPQHF	TRBV27	TRBJ1-5
CASSVLATENQPQHF	TRBV9	TRBJ1-5
CASSSPSRARTQYF	TRBV28	TRBJ2-5
CASSRDGNQPQHF	TRBV6-6	TRBJ1-5
CASSRLGRANYGYTF	TRBV6-5	TRBJ1-2
CASKLQATGFEQYF	TRBV19	TRBJ2-7
CASSPTGRNYEQYF	TRBV7-8	TRBJ2-7
CASSLASQETQYF	TRBV5-4	TRBJ2-5
CASRAEGSYEQYF	TRBV6-5	TRBJ2-7
CASSLTGQLWNEKLFF	TRBV7-2	TRBJ1-4
CASSPPGGSYEQYF	TRBV18	TRBJ2-7
CASSLNGGRPYGYTF	TRBV5-8	TRBJ1-2
CAISDGRGYGYTF	TRBV10-3	TRBJ1-2
CATSSQSGAEQYF	TRBV15	TRBJ2-7
CASRGSSYNSPLHF	TRBV2	TRBJ1-6
CASSQPQGAKTEAFF	TRBV4-2	TRBJ1-1
CASSQVLAPYNEQFF	TRBV4-2	TRBJ2-1
CASSRGGSGELFF	TRBV28	TRBJ2-2
CASSVAGVKNIQYF	TRBV18	TRBJ2-4
CAASKAGGSTRGYTF	TRBV15	TRBJ1-2
CSVEAGDYGYTF	TRBV29-1	TRBJ1-2
CASSPGVGSYEQYF	TRBV9	TRBJ2-7
CASRVDNEQFF	TRBV19	TRBJ2-1
CASSTGGSGYGYTF	TRBV28	TRBJ1-2